This T cell receptor beta chain was captured by sequencing in a study of naive CD8 T cells in extremely preterm neonates. Cord blood came from elective full-term cesareans at about 37-42 weeks without labor or membrane rupture. Sorting kept Annexin V-negative CD3+CD8+CD45RA+CCR7+ naive T cells. Sorted naive CD8+ T cell numbers ranged ~19,000 to ~110,000. J gave up 3 bases and V 4 bases, and 5 bases lay outside the gene matches. CDR3 length equals 15 residues. Germline CDR1 is MGHRA and CDR2 is YSYEKL. Assay used: immunoSEQ multiplex PCR; TCRdb lists only in-frame clones, some missing. The table lists several thousand clones, approximately 98% of them singletons, with just over 0.4% in the top ten.

This receptor was obtained from a newborn in good health. Sequences were obtained from naive CD8+ T cells from cord blood. The chain links TRBV4-1 to TRBJ1-4, with TRBD1 matching 7 bases. CDR3: CASSPGTAANEKLFF. The CDR3, as DNA: TGCGCCAGCAGCCCCGGGACAGCTGCTAATGAAAAACTGTTTTTT.